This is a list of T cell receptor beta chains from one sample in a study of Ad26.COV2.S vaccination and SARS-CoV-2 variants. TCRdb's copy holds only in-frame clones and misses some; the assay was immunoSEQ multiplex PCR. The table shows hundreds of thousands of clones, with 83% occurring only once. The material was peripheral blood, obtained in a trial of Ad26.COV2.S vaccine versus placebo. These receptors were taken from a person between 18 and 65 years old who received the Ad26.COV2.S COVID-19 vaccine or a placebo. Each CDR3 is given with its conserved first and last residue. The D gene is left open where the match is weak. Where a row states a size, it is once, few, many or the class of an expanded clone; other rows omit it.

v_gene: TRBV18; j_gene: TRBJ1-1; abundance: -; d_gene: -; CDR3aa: CASSPPGGAAVTEAFF; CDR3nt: TGTGCCAGCTCACCACCGGGCGGTGCGGCTGTCACTGAAGCTTTCTTT
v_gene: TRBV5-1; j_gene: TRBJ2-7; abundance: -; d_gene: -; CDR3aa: CASSFGRPYEQYF; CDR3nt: TGCGCCAGCAGCTTCGGACGGCCCTACGAGCAGTACTTC
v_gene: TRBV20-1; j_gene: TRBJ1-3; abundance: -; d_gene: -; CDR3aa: CSARVGNTIYF; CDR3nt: TGCAGTGCTAGAGTTGGAAACACCATATATTTT
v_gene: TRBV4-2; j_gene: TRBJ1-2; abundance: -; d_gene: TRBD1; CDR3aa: CASSPPDRANYGYTF; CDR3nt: TGTGCCAGCAGCCCGCCGGACAGGGCTAACTATGGCTACACCTTC
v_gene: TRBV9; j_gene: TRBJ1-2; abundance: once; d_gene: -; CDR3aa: CASSVGGEPGYGYTF; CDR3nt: TGTGCCAGCAGCGTTGGAGGGGAGCCGGGCTATGGCTACACCTTC
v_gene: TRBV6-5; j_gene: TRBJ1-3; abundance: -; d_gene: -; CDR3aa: CASSPAGSSGNTIYF; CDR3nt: TGTGCCAGCAGCCCAGCGGGTAGCTCTGGAAACACCATATATTTT
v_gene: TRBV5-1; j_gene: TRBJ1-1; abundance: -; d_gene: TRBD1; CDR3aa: CASYSGGRGTEAFF; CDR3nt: TGCGCCAGTTATTCAGGGGGCAGGGGAACTGAAGCTTTCTTT
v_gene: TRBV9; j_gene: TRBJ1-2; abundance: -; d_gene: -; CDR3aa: CASSVGAAANYGYTF; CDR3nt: TGTGCCAGCAGCGTAGGCGCAGCAGCTAACTATGGCTACACCTTC
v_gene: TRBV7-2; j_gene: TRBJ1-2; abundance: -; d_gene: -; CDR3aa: CASSLGTIIQGGYYGYTF; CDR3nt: TGTGCCAGCAGCTTAGGTACCATCATACAGGGTGGATACTATGGCTACACCTTC
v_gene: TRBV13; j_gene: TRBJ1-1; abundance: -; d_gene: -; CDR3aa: CASSFLQGWAEAFF; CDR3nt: TGTGCCAGCAGCTTTCTACAGGGTTGGGCTGAAGCTTTCTTT
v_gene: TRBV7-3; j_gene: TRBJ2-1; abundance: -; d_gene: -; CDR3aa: CASSVSRDSYNEQFF; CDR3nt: TGTGCCAGCAGCGTCTCCCGGGACTCCTACAATGAGCAGTTCTTC
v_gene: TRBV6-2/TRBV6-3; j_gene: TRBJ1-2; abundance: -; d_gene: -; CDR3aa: CASSYSAGRNYGYTF; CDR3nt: TGTGCCAGCAGTTACTCGGCCGGCCGCAACTATGGCTACACCTTC
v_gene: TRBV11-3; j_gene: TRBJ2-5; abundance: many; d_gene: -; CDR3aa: CASSLGRDFQETQYF; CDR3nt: TGTGCCAGCAGCTTGGGTAGGGATTTCCAAGAGACCCAGTACTTC
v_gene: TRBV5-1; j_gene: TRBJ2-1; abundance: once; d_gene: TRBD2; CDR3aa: CASSLAVAGVNNEQFF; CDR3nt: TGCGCCAGCAGCTTGGCGGTAGCGGGGGTGAACAATGAGCAGTTCTTC
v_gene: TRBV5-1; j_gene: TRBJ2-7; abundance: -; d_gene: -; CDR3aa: CASSLGVYEQYF; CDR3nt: TGCGCCAGCAGCTTGGGAGTTTACGAGCAGTACTTC
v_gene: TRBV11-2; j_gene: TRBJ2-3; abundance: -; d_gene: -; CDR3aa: CASSLARRRDTQYF; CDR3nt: TGTGCCAGCAGCTTGGCCCGTCGACGAGATACGCAGTATTTT
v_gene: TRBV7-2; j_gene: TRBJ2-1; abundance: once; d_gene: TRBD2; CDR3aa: CASRITSGATSYNEQFF; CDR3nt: TGTGCCAGCAGAATAACTAGCGGGGCGACCTCCTACAATGAGCAGTTCTTC
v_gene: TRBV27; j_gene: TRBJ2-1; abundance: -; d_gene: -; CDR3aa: CATREALQGQFF; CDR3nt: TGTGCCACCAGGGAGGCCCTACAGGGGCAGTTCTTC
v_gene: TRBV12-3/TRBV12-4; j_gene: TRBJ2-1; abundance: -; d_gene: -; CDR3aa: CASSLGNYNEQFF; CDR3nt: TGTGCCAGCAGTTTAGGGAATTACAATGAGCAGTTCTTC
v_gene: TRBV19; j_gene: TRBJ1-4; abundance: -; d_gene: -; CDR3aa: CASSLGGWQVNEKLFF; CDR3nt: TGTGCCAGTAGCCTCGGGGGGTGGCAGGTTAATGAAAAACTGTTTTTT
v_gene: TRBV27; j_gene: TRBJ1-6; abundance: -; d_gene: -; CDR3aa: CASSLGSRMTYNSPLHF; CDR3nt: TGTGCCAGCAGTTTGGGGTCCCGAATGACCTATAATTCACCCCTCCACTTT